Following are 24 T cell receptor beta chains from one sample sequenced in a study of T-cell reconstitution after alpha-beta-depleted transplantation in children. Preparation of the TCRbeta library involved a method that used unique molecular identifiers. TCRdb re-called the PCR reads through MiXCR, storing one row per CDR3 protein. The sample shows about 510,000 distinct CDR3 sequences, approximately 10% of them seen only once. Here the sequenced sample was PBMCs, mostly from graft donor cells, taken 180 days after TCRalphabeta/CD19-depleted stem cell transplant. These receptors came from a female patient aged 2-9 years who had a stem cell transplant for aplastic anemia, so the T cells may come from the graft donor.

This clonotype was observed many times. The V and J genes are TRBV11-3 and TRBJ2-3, with D unclear. V shed 5 bases and J shed 2 bases, with 8 bases lying between them. The CDR3 is made up of 13 amino acids. Looked up from germline, CDR1 is SGHNT and CDR2 is YENEEA. The DNA of the CDR3 is TGTGCCAGCAGCCCGGGCCTCACAGATACGCAGTATTTT. Its translation: CASSPGLTDTQYF.

The chain links TRBV10-1 to TRBJ2-7, with 10 nucleotides matching TRBD2. CDR1 and CDR2 (germline): WNHNN, SYGVQD (reference sequence). J lost 3 bases, V lost 11 bases, and 7 bases had no gene match. This CDR3 is 13 amino acids long. The CDR3 sequence: CARGLAELYEQYV. DNA of the CDR3: TGCGCCCGTGGACTAGCGGAGCTCTACGAGCAGTACGTC.

There are a few counts of this clonotype. The chain carries TRBV6-2 or TRBV6-3 and TRBJ2-7, with TRBD1 identical over 8 bases. CDR1 and CDR2 (germline): MNHEY, SVGEGT. This CDR3 has 15 residues. V shed 5 bases, J shed 6 bases, and the junction held 12 bases outside the gene matches. This chain's CDR3 is CASSPRRGRPGEQYV. DNA of the CDR3: TGTGCCAGCAGTCCCCGCAGGGGGCGCCCGGGCGAGCAGTACGTC.

The sample holds a few counts of this clonotype. The chain links TRBV6-1 to TRBJ2-7; 9 positions agree with TRBD2. The germline V gene encodes CDR1 MNHNS and CDR2 SASEGT. Trimming removed 4 bases from V and 4 bases from J; junction bases left unmatched: 14. The CDR3 totals 17 residues. The DNA for the CDR3 is TGTGCCAGCAGTGTGGGGGGAGCGGGAGGACCTATTTACGAGCAGTACGTC. It encodes CASSVGGAGGPIYEQYV.

The genes are TRBV6-5 and TRBJ2-1, with D maybe TRBD2 (5 bases). CDR3 size: 16 residues. V was trimmed by 0 bases and J by 4 bases, leaving 13 bases between them. Germline V gene lookup returns CDR1 MNHEY and CDR2 SVGAGI. The CDR3 spells CASSYSRRASYNEQFF. CDR3 nucleotides: TGTGCCAGCAGTTACTCGAGGCGGGCCAGTTACAATGAGCAGTTCTTC.

This clonotype was seen only once. This may be a read error, as it is one base from a much larger clone. The chain carries TRBV3-1 and TRBJ1-2; D gene unclear. CDR3 length equals 12 residues. Germline CDR1 reads LGHDT; CDR2 reads YNNKEL (reference sequence). CDR3 amino acids: CASIQGNFYYTF. The CDR3 DNA reads as TGTGCCAGCATCCAAGGGAATTTCTACTACACCTTC. Variable domain in full (rest from reference TRBV3-1 and TRBJ1-2): DTAVSQTPKYLVTQMGNDKSIKCEQNLGHDTMYWYKQDSKKFLKIMFSYNNKELIINETVPNRFSPKSPDKAHLNLHINSLELGDSAVYFCASIQGNFYYTFGSGTRLTVV.

V is TRBV10-3 and J is TRBJ2-1; TRBD2 matches at 9 bases. From germline, CDR1 is ENHRY and CDR2 SYGVKD. Losses at the gene ends were 3 bases for V and 8 bases for J; bases not matched to a gene: 8. The CDR3 runs to 15 residues. The CDR3 reads CAISDIAGVDDEQFF. In DNA, the CDR3 is TGTGCCATCAGTGACATAGCGGGAGTGGACGATGAGCAGTTCTTC.

This clonotype was recorded many times. The chain recombines TRBV21-1 with TRBJ2-7. TRBV21-1 constitutes a pseudogene. The CDR3 has 13 residues. The CDR3: CASSNRLVAEQYV. The CDR3 DNA is TGTGCCAGCAGCAATCGACTGGTCGCCGAGCAGTACGTC.

Notes on this clonotype: A junction end diverges from the germline sequence, so it may reflect a read error. The V and J genes are TRBV15 and TRBJ2-6, with D maybe TRBD1 (6 bases). CDR3 size: 18 residues. Germline V gene sequence: CDR1 LNHNV, CDR2 YYDKDF (reference sequence). CDR3 protein: CATSSYGQGSGGPNVLTF. DNA for the CDR3: TGTGCCACCAGCAGTTACGGCCAGGGGAGTGGTGGGCCCAACGTCCTGACTTTC.

The sample holds a few counts of this clonotype. The chain is built from TRBV27 and TRBJ2-7; D uncertain. This CDR3 has 14 amino acids. Trimming removed 6 bases at V and 5 bases at J, with 17 bases between. Germline CDR1 and CDR2: MNHEY and SMNVEV (reference sequence). CDR3 DNA sequence: TGTGCCAGCAGCGCCCGGGTTTCGTCTAACGAGCAGTACTTC. Translating gives CASSARVSSNEQYF.

This clonotype was counted between two and nine times. The rearrangement uses TRBV20-1 and TRBJ1-4; 7 nucleotides match TRBD1. This CDR3 region has 12 residues. Germline assignment: CDR1 DFQATT and CDR2 SNEGSKA (reference sequence). J lost 7 bases, V lost 7 bases, and 6 bases had no gene match. CDR3 sequence reads: CSGVEGAEKLFF. The CDR3 nucleotides read TGCAGTGGGGTGGAGGGGGCTGAAAAACTGTTTTTT.

This clonotype was seen a few times. The chain joins TRBV28 to TRBJ2-3; unclear D gene. The CDR3 sequence is 14 residues long. Germline lookup yields CDR1 MDHEN and CDR2 SYDVKM. Trimming stripped 7 bases from V and 0 bases from J, with 11 bases between. The DNA of the CDR3 is TGTGCCAGCAAGGGCCACAGCAGCACAGATACGCAGTATTTT. Amino acids: CASKGHSSTDTQYF.

This clonotype came up a few times. The J gene is TRBJ2-3, the V gene TRBV5-1; D perhaps matches TRBD1 (5 bases). The germline V gene encodes CDR1 SGHRS and CDR2 YFSETQ. V was cut by 5 bases and J by 2 bases, with 9 bases left in between. CDR3 size: 13 residues. The CDR3: CASRTDITDTQYF. CDR3 in DNA: TGCGCCAGCAGGACAGACATCACAGATACGCAGTATTTT.

The chain combines TRBV15 with TRBJ2-7; D may match TRBD1 or TRBD2 (5 bases each). The germline CDR1 and CDR2 sequences are LNHNV and YYDKDF (reference sequence). This CDR3 is 14 amino acids long. V dropped 2 bases and J dropped 2 bases, with 10 bases sitting between them. The CDR3 region is CATSRNGGPYEQYV. The CDR3 coding sequence is TGTGCCACCAGCAGAAATGGGGGTCCCTACGAGCAGTACGTC.

The chain uses TRBV6-2 or TRBV6-3 and TRBJ2-7; no clear D gene. The CDR3 length is 17 residues. The V and J ends lost 4 bases and 2 bases respectively, with 21 bases between them. CDR1 is MNHEY and CDR2 is SVGEGT in the germline V gene. The CDR3 DNA follows: TGTGCCAGCAGTTGGGGTTCCGGGTTCTCGTTCCCCTACGAGCAGTACTTC. Protein: CASSWGSGFSFPYEQYF.

This clonotype has more than one count but fewer than ten. This chain links TRBV9 with TRBJ2-2; TRBD2 matches at 8 bases. This CDR3 has 16 residues. Germline values: CDR1 SGDLS, CDR2 YYNGEE. The J segment lost 5 bases and the V segment lost 3 bases, leaving 9 bases of the junction unmatched. The CDR3 reads CASSAAAGVVTGELFF. The CDR3 coding sequence is TGTGCCAGCAGCGCAGCAGCGGGAGTGGTTACCGGGGAGCTGTTTTTT.

The chain is built from TRBV20-1 and TRBJ2-1; 10 bases agree with TRBD2. The CDR3 is 16 amino acids. The J segment lost 2 bases and the V segment lost 5 bases, leaving 9 bases of the junction unmatched. Germline V gene data show CDR1 as DFQATT and CDR2 as SNEGSKA (reference sequence). CDR3 coding DNA: TGCAGTGCTCCAATAAAGCGGGAGGGTCCCTACAATGAGCAGTTCTTC. This encodes CSAPIKREGPYNEQFF.

Only a few counts were recorded for this clonotype. The chain has TRBV20-1 and TRBJ2-4; weak D call: TRBD2 (5 bases). This CDR3 is 14 amino acids long. Germline V CDR1 and CDR2: DFQATT, SNEGSKA (reference sequence). V dropped 6 bases and J dropped 2 bases, with 14 bases sitting between them. CDR3 residues: CSATRGLTKNIQYF. CDR3 DNA sequence: TGCAGTGCCACCCGCGGGTTAACCAAAAACATTCAGTACTTC.

This chain links TRBV28 with TRBJ2-7, with D possibly being TRBD1 (5 bases). Germline loops: CDR1 MDHEN, CDR2 SYDVKM. V was pared by 6 bases and J by 4 bases, with 7 bases between. CDR3 length: 11 amino acids. The CDR3 DNA is TGTGCCAGCAGAGCAGGGTACGAGCAGTACGTC. Protein: CASRAGYEQYV.

As concerns this clonotype: One junction end does not reproduce the germline sequence, and a read error may be involved. The CDR3 loop reads CASSQGQLKTEAFF. The CDR3 nucleotides read TGTGCCAGCAGCCAGGGACAGTTGAAAACTGAAGCTTTCTTT. The V call is TRBV4-2, the J call TRBJ1-1, with 7 bases identical to TRBD1. Germline V lookup: CDR1 LGHNA, CDR2 YNFKEQ. The CDR3 is 14 residues long.

The chain recombines TRBV10-3 with TRBJ2-7, with 7 bases that match TRBD2. The CDR3 is made up of 13 amino acids. Trimming removed 7 bases from V and 3 bases from J; junction bases left unmatched: 6. CDR1 is ENHRY and CDR2 is SYGVKD in the germline V gene. The CDR3 bases are TGTGCCATCACGACCGGGGGGATCTACGAGCAGTACTTC. This translates into CAITTGGIYEQYF.

This clonotype appeared many times. This chain joins TRBV29-1 and TRBJ1-1; 9 bases agree with TRBD1. The CDR3 totals 14 residues. V trimming: 3 bases; J trimming: 4 bases; junction bases outside the gene matches: 6. Germline lookup yields CDR1 SQVTM and CDR2 ANQGSEA. The CDR3 DNA sequence: TGCAGCGTTGACCCGGGACAGGGAGCCACTGAAGCTTTCTTT. This gives the protein CSVDPGQGATEAFF. The full variable domain, with the rest looked up from reference TRBV29-1 and TRBJ1-1, is SAVISQKPSRDICQRGTSLTIQCQVDSQVTMMFWYRQQPGQSLTLIATANQGSEATYESGFVIDKFPISRPNLTFSTLTVSNMSPEDSSIYLCSVDPGQGATEAFFGQGTRLTVV.

J is TRBJ2-1 and V is TRBV7-9; D ambiguous. V was trimmed by 5 bases and J by 8 bases, leaving 10 bases between them. Germline CDR1 is SEHNR and CDR2 is FQNEAQ (reference sequence). The CDR3 has 12 residues. The CDR3 loop reads CASSVYSDEQFF. The CDR3 region has the DNA TGTGCCAGCAGCGTTTACAGCGATGAGCAGTTCTTC.

This clonotype was recorded a few times. The V and J genes are TRBV20-1 and TRBJ2-4, with TRBD2 matching 7 bases. Trimming cost V 7 bases and J 5 bases; bases outside gene matches: 2. Per the germline V gene, CDR1 is DFQATT and CDR2 is SNEGSKA (reference sequence). There are 11 residues in the CDR3. The CDR3 sequence is CSGAGQNIQYF. The CDR3 nucleotides are TGCAGTGGAGCGGGGCAAAACATTCAGTACTTC.